This TCR beta chain was retrieved from a study of shared clonotypes between healthy human individuals. This CDR3 comprises 9 residues. Generated by immunoSEQ multiplex PCR, the TCRdb table keeps only in-frame clones and is missing some. The sample lists around 1,000,000 clones; around 77% were seen once. This sequence was found in a man aged 18 to 29 in good health. Some clones in this sample may be carry-over from other donors' samples. Material: memory CD4+ T cells from PBMCs. As to subset: CD45RA-negative fraction. The chain has TRBV21-1 and TRBJ2-5. TRBV21-1 is designated a pseudogene. For the CDR3, the DNA is TGTGAATGGGGGTGGTCCCAGTACTTC. Translating gives CEWGWSQYF.